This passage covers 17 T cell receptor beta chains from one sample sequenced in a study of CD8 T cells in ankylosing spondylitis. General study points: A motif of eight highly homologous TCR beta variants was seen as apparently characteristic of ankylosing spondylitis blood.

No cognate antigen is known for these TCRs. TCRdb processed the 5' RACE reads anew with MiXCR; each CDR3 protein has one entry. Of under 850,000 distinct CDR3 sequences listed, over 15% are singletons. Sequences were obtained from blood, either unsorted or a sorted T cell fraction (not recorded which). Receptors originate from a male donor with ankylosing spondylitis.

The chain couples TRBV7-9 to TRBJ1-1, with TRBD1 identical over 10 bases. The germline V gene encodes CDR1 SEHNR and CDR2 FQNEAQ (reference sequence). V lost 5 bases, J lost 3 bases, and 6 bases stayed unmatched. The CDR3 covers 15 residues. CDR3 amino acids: CASSLGQGGYTEAFF. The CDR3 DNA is TGTGCCAGCAGCCTCGGACAGGGGGGTTACACTGAAGCTTTCTTT.

The CDR3 nucleotides read TGCGCCAGCAGTTCAGGGGGCATCACTAATGAAAAACTGTTTTTT. Its translation is CASSSGGITNEKLFF. This chain joins TRBV5-1 and TRBJ1-4; 8 bases are shared with TRBD1. J was trimmed by 2 bases and V by 5 bases; bases with no gene match: 5. CDR3 length equals 15 residues. CDR1 and CDR2 from the germline V gene are SGHRS and YFSETQ.

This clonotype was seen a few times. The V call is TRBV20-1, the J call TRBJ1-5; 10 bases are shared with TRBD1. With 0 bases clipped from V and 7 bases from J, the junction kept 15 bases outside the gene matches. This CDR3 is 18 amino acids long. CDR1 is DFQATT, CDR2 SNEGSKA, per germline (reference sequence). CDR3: CSARDTDRRDRGRQPQHF. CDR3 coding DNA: TGCAGTGCTAGAGATACCGACCGTCGGGACAGGGGTCGGCAGCCCCAGCATTTT.

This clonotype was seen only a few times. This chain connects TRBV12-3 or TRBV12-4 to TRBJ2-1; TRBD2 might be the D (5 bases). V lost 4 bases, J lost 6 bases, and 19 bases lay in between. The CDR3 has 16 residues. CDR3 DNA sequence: TGTGCCAGCAGTTACCGGCGGGCGATATACGCCAATGAGCAGTTCTTC. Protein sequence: CASSYRRAIYANEQFF.

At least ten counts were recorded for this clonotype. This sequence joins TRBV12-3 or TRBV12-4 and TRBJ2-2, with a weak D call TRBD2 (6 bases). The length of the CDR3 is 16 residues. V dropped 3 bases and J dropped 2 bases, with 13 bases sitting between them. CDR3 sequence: CASSFGGDPNTGELFF. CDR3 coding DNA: TGTGCCAGCAGTTTTGGAGGGGACCCAAACACCGGGGAGCTGTTTTTT.

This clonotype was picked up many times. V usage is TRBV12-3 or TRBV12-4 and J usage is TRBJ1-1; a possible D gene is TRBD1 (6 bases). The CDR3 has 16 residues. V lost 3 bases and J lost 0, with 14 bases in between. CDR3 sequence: CASSFWGAGMNTEAFF. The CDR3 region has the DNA TGTGCCAGCAGTTTTTGGGGGGCGGGCATGAACACTGAAGCTTTCTTT.

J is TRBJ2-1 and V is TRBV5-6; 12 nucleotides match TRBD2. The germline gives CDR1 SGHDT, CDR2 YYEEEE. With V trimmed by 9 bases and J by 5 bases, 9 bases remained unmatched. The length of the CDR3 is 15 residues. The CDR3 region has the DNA TGTGCCACCGGAGCTCTAGCGGGGGGGAACAATGAGCAGTTCTTC. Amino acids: CATGALAGGNNEQFF. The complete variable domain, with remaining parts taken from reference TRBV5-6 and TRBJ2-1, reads DAGVTQSPTHLIKTRGQQVTLRCSPKSGHDTVSWYQQALGQGPQFIFQYYEEEERQRGNFPDRFSGHQFPNYSSELNVNALLLGDSALYLCATGALAGGNNEQFFGPGTRLTVL.

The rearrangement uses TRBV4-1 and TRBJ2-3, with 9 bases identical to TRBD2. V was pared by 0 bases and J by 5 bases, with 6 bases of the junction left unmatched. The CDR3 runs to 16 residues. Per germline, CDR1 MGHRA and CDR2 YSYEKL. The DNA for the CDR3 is TGCGCCAGCAGCCAAGAGGGCGGGGGGGCCCGAGATACGCAGTATTTT. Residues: CASSQEGGGARDTQYF.

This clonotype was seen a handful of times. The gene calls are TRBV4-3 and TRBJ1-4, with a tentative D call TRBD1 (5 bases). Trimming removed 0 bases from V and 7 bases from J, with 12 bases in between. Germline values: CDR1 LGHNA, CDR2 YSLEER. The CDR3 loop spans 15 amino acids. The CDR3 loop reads CASSQEWGRGEKLFF. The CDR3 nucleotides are TGCGCCAGCAGCCAAGAATGGGGACGGGGTGAAAAACTGTTTTTT.

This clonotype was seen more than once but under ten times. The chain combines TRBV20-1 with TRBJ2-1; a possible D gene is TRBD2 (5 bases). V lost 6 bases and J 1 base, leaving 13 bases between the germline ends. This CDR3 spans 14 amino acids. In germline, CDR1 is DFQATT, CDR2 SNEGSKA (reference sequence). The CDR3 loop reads CSAGPSGSYNEQFF. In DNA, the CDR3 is TGCAGTGCAGGGCCCAGCGGTTCCTACAATGAGCAGTTCTTC.

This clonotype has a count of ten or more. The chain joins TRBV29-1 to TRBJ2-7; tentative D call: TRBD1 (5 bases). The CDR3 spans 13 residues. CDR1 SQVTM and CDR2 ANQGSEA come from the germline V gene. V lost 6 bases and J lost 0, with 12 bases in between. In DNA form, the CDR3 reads TGCAGCGTGAAAACAGGAAGCTCCTACGAGCAGTACTTC. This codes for CSVKTGSSYEQYF.

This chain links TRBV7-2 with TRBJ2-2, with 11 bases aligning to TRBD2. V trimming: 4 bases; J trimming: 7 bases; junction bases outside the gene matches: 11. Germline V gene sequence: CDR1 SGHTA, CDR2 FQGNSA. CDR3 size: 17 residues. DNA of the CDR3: TGTGCCAGCAGCTCCGATCCCCGACTAGCGGGACTCGGGGAGCTGTTTTTT. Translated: CASSSDPRLAGLGELFF.

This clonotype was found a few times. CDR3 sequence: CASSSDSWNTEAFF. In nucleotides, the CDR3 is TGTGCCAGCAGTTCGGACAGCTGGAACACTGAAGCTTTCTTT. This chain joins TRBV6-5 and TRBJ1-1, with D possibly being TRBD1 (6 bases). Germline CDR1 is MNHEY and CDR2 is SVGAGI. V lost 4 bases, J lost 1 base, and 10 bases lay in between. The CDR3 loop spans 14 amino acids.

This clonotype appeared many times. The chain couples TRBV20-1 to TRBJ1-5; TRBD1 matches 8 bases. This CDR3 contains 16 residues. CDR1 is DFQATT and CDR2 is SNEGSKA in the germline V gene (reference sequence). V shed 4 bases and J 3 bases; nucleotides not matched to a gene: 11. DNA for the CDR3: TGCAGTGCTACCTTGGACAGGGCCGAAAACAATCAGCCCCAGCATTTT. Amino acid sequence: CSATLDRAENNQPQHF.

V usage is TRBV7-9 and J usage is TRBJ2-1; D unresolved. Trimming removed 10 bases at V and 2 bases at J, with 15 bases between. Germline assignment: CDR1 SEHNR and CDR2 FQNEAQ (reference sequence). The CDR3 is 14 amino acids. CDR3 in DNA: TGTGCCATCCGAGGTGCAGGAACCTACAATGAGCAGTTCTTC. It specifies CAIRGAGTYNEQFF.

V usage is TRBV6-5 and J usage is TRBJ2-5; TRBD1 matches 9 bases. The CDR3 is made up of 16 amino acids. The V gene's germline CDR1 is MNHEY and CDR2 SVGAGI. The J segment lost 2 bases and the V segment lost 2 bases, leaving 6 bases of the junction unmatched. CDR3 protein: CASSYRGTGPQETQYF. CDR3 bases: TGTGCCAGCAGTTACCGGGGGACAGGGCCTCAAGAGACCCAGTACTTC.

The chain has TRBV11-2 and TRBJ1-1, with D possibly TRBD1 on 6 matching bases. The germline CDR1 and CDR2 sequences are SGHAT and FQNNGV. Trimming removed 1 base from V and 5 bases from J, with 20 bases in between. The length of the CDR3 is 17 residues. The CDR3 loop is CASSLGPLQGGYTEAFF. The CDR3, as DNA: TGTGCCAGCAGCTTAGGGCCCCTACAGGGCGGTTATACTGAAGCTTTCTTT.